This T cell receptor beta chain is drawn from a study of shared clonotypes between healthy human individuals. General observations from the study: A generally larger estimated richness was seen in naive subsets than in memory subsets.

Germline values: CDR1 SGHRS, CDR2 YFSETQ. There are 15 residues in the CDR3. V dropped 5 bases and J dropped 2 bases, with 14 bases sitting between them. Every donor, a Caucasian adult, lived in Nashville, Tennessee. Remarks on this clone: Its antigen is as yet unknown. Other DNA sequences from this sample encode an identical CDR3 as well.

The deep-level immunoSEQ assay was used. Using immunoSEQ multiplex PCR, the repertoire was profiled, and TCRdb retains in-frame clones only, with some absent. Of 2.3 million or so clones listed, just over 90% are singletons. This chain joins TRBV5-1 and TRBJ2-1, with a tentative D call TRBD1 (7 bases). The clonotype was recovered from a man between 18 and 35 years old in good health. Some clones in this sample may be carry-over from other donors' samples. The source material was naive CD4+ T cells from PBMCs. Sample subset: CD45RA+ positively selected. Written as DNA, the CDR3 is TGCGCCAGCAGTCCCCAGGGGGAGGCCTACAATGAGCAGTTCTTC. As protein: CASSPQGEAYNEQFF.